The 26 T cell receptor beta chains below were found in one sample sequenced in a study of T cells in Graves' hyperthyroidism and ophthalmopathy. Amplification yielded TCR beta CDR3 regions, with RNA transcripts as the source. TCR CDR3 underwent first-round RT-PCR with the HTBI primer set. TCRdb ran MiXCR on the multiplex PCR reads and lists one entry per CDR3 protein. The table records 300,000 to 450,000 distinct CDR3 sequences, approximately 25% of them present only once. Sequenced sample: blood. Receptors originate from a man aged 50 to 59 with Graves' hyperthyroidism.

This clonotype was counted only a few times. Here the CDR3 DNA reads TGTGCCAGCAGCTCGACTAGCGGAAACTACGAGCAGTACTTC. Residues: CASSSTSGNYEQYF. The J gene is TRBJ2-7, the V gene TRBV11-2; 9 bases are a match to TRBD2. Germline assignment: CDR1 SGHAT and CDR2 FQNNGV. V lost 4 bases, J lost 3 bases, and 4 bases stayed unmatched. The CDR3 consists of 14 residues.

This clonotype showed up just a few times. The CDR3 DNA reads TGTGCCAGTACGAAGCGGGTCTCCTACAATGAGCAGTTCTTC. This translates into CASTKRVSYNEQFF. The J gene is TRBJ2-1, the V gene TRBV12-3 or TRBV12-4, with a possible D match to TRBD2 (6 bases). This CDR3 has 14 amino acids. V was cut by 9 bases and J by 0 bases, with 12 bases left in between.

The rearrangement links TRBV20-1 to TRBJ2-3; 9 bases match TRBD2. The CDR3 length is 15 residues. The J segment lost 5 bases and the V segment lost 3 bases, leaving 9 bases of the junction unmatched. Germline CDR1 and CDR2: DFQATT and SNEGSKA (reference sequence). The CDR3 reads CSARVLAGRVDTQYF. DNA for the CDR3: TGCAGTGCTAGGGTGCTAGCGGGAAGGGTAGATACGCAGTATTTT.

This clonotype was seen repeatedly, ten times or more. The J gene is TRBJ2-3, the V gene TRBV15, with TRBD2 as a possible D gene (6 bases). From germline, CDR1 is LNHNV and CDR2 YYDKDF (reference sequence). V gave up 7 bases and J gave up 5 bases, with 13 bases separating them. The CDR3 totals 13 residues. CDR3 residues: CATTSGVEDTQYF. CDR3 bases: TGTGCCACCACATCGGGAGTTGAAGATACGCAGTATTTT. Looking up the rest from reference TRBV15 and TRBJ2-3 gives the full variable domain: DAMVIQNPRYQVTQFGKPVTLSCSQTLNHNVMYWYQQKSSQAPKLLFHYYDKDFNNEADTPDNFQSRRPNTSFCFLDIRSPGLGDTAMYLCATTSGVEDTQYFGPGTRLTVL.

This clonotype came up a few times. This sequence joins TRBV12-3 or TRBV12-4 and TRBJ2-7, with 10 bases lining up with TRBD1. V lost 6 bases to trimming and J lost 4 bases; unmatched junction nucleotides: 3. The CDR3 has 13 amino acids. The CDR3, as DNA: TGTGCCAGCAGGGGGGACAGGGGTTACGAGCAGTACTTC. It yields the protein CASRGDRGYEQYF.

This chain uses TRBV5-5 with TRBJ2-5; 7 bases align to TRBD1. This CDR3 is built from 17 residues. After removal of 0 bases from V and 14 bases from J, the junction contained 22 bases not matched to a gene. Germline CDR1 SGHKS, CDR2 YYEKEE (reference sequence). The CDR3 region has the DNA TGTGCCAGCAGCTTGGGGGTGGACAGGATGGGTTTGTCCTCCACTTACTTC. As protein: CASSLGVDRMGLSSTYF.

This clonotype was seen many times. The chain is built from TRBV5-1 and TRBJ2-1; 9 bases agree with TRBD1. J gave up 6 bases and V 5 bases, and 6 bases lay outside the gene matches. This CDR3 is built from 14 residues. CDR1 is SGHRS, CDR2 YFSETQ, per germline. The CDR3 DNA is TGCGCCAGCAGTATGGGACAGGGTCTCAATGAGCAGTTCTTC. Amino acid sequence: CASSMGQGLNEQFF.

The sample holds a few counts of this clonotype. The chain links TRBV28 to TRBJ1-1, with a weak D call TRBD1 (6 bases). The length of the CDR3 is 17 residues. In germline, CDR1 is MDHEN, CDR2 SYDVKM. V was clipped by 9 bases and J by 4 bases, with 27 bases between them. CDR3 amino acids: CARSIPDRMLAGTEAFF. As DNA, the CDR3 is TGTGCCAGAAGTATCCCAGACAGGATGTTAGCCGGCACTGAAGCTTTCTTT.

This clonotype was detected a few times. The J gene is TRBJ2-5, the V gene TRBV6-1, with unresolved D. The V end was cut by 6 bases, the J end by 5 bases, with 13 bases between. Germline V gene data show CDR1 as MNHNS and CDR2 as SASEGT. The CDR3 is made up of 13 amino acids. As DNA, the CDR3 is TGTGCCAGCAGGGAAACCGGCCGGGAGACCCAGTACTTC. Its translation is CASRETGRETQYF.

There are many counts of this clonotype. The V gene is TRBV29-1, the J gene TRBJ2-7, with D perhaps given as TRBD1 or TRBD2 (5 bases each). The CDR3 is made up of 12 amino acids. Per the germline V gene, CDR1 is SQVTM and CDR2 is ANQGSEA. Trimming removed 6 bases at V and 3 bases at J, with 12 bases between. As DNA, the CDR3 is TGCAGCGTCCGGGGCAGGATCTACGAGCAGTACTTC. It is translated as CSVRGRIYEQYF.

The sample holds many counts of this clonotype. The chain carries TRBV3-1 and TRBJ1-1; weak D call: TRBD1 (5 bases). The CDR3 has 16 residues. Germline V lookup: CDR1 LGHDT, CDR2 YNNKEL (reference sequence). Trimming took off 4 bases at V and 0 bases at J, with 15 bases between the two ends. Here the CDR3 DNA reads TGTGCCAGCAGCCGAGAGACAGATCTCATGAACACTGAAGCTTTCTTT. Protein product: CASSRETDLMNTEAFF.

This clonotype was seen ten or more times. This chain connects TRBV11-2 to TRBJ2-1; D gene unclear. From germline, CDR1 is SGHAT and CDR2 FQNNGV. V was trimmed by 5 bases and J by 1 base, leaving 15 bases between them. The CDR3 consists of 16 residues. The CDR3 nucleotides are TGTGCCAGCAGCCCAAGACTTGCGGCTTCCTACAATGAGCAGTTCTTC. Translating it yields CASSPRLAASYNEQFF.

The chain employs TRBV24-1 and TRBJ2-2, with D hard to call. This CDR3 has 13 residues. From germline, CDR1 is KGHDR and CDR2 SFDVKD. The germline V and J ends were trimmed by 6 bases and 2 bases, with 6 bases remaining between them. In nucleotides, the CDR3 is TGTGCCACCAGTCCTCTAAACACCGGGGAGCTGTTTTTT. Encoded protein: CATSPLNTGELFF.

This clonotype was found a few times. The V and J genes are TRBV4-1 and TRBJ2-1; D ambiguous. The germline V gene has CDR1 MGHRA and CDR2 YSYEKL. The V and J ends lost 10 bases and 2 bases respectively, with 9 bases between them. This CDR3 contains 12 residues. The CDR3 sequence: CATSTPYNEQFF. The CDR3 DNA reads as TGCGCCACCTCGACTCCCTACAATGAGCAGTTCTTC.

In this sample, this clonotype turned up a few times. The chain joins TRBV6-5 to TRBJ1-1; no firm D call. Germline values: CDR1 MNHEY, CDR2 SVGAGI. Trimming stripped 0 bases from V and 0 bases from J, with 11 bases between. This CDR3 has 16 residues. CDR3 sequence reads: CASSYSKQKLNTEAFF. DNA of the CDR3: TGTGCCAGCAGTTACTCGAAACAGAAGTTGAACACTGAAGCTTTCTTT.

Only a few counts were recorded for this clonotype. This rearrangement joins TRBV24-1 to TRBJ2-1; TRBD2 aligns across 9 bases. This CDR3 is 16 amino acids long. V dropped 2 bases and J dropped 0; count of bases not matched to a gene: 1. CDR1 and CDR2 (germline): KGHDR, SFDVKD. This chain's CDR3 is CATSDSSGISYNEQFF. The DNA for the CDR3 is TGTGCCACCAGTGATTCTAGCGGGATCTCCTACAATGAGCAGTTCTTC.

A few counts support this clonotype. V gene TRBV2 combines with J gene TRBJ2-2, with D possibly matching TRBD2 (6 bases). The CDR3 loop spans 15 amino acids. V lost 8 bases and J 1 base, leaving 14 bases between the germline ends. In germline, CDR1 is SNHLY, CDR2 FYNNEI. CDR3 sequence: CASRLLAENTGELFF. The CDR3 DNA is TGTGCCAGCCGCCTCTTAGCGGAGAACACCGGGGAGCTGTTTTTT.

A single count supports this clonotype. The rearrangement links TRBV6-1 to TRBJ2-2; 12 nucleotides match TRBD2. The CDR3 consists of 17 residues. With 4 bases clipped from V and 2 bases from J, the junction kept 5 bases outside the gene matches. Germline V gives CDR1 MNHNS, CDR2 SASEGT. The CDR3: CASSATSGRLNTGELFF. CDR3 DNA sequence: TGTGCCAGCAGTGCCACTAGCGGGAGGTTAAACACCGGGGAGCTGTTTTTT.

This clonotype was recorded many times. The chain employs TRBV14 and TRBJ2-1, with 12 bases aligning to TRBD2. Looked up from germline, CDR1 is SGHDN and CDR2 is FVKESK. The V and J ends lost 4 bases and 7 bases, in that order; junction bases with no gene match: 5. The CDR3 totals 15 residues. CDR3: CASSRLAGGLNEQFF. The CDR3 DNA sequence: TGTGCCAGCAGCCGCCTAGCGGGAGGGCTGAATGAGCAGTTCTTC.

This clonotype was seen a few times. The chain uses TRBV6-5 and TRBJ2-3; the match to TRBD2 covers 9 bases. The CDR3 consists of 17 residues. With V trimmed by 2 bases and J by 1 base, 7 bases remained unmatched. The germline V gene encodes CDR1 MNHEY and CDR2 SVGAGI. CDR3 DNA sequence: TGTGCCAGCAGTTACACCCCTAGCGGGGTAGGCACAGATACGCAGTATTTT. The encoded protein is CASSYTPSGVGTDTQYF.

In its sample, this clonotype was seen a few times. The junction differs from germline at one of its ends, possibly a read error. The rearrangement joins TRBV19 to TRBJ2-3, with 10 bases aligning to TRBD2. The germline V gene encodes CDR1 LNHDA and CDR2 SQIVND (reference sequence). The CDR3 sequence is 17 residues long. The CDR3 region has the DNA TGTGCTAGTAGTATATTAGAGGCTAGCGGGAGCTCAGATACGCAGTATTTT. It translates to CASSILEASGSSDTQYF.

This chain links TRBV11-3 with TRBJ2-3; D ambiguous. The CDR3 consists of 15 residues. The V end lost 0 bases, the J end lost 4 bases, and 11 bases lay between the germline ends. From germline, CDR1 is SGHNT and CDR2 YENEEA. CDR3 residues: CASSLDPGPSDTQYF. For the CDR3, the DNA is TGTGCCAGCAGCTTAGATCCCGGGCCGTCAGATACGCAGTATTTT.

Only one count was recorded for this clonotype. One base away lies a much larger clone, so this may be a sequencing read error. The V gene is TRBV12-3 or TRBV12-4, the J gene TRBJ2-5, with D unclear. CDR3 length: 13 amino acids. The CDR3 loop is CACRQDTGETQYF. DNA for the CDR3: TGTGCCTGCAGACAAGATACGGGAGAGACCCAGTACTTC.

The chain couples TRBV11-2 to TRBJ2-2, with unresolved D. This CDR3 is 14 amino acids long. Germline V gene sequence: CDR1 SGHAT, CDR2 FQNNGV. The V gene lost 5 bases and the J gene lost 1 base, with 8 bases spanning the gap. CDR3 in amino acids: CASSPRQNTGELFF. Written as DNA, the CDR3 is TGTGCCAGCAGCCCCAGACAGAACACCGGGGAGCTGTTTTTT.

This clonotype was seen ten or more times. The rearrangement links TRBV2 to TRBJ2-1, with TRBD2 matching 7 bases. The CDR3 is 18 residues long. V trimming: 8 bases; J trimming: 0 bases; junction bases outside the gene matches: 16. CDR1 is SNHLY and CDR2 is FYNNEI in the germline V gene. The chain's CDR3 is CASGQTRLADLSYNEQFF. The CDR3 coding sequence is TGTGCCAGCGGACAAACTCGCCTAGCGGACCTCTCCTACAATGAGCAGTTCTTC.

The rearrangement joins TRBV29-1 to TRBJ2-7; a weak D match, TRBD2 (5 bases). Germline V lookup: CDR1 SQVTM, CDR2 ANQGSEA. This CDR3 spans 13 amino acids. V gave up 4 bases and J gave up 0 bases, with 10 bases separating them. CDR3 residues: CSVGRGISYEQYF. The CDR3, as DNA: TGCAGCGTTGGTCGGGGAATCTCCTACGAGCAGTACTTC.